The table lists the clone carrying this T cell receptor beta chain with many counts. Its matching antigen is unknown. At one boundary the junction diverges from the germline segment, which might be a read error. The data derive from a study of blood T cells in healthy people across ages. For the second PCR, which ran for 7 to 11 cycles, a sample-barcoded 5' primer and a J-beta primer mix were used. Tags on each cDNA molecule came from a template-switch adaptor with 12 random nucleotides. TCRdb fed the 5' RACE reads into MiXCR, producing one record per CDR3 protein. The sample records about 1,800,000 distinct CDR3 sequences, roughly 27% being singletons. CDR3 length: 14 amino acids. Germline values: CDR1 SGHRS, CDR2 YFSETQ. Findings of the study overall: Roughly linear age-related decline in beta diversity appeared, significant by age around 42.

The receptor was derived from a woman aged 25 to 39 in good health. This chain uses TRBV5-1 with TRBJ2-6; D gene unclear. Sample: blood. CDR3 amino acids: CASSLSTGANVLTF. Here the CDR3 DNA reads TGTGCCAGCAGTTTATCGACCGGGGCCAACGTCCTGACTTTC.